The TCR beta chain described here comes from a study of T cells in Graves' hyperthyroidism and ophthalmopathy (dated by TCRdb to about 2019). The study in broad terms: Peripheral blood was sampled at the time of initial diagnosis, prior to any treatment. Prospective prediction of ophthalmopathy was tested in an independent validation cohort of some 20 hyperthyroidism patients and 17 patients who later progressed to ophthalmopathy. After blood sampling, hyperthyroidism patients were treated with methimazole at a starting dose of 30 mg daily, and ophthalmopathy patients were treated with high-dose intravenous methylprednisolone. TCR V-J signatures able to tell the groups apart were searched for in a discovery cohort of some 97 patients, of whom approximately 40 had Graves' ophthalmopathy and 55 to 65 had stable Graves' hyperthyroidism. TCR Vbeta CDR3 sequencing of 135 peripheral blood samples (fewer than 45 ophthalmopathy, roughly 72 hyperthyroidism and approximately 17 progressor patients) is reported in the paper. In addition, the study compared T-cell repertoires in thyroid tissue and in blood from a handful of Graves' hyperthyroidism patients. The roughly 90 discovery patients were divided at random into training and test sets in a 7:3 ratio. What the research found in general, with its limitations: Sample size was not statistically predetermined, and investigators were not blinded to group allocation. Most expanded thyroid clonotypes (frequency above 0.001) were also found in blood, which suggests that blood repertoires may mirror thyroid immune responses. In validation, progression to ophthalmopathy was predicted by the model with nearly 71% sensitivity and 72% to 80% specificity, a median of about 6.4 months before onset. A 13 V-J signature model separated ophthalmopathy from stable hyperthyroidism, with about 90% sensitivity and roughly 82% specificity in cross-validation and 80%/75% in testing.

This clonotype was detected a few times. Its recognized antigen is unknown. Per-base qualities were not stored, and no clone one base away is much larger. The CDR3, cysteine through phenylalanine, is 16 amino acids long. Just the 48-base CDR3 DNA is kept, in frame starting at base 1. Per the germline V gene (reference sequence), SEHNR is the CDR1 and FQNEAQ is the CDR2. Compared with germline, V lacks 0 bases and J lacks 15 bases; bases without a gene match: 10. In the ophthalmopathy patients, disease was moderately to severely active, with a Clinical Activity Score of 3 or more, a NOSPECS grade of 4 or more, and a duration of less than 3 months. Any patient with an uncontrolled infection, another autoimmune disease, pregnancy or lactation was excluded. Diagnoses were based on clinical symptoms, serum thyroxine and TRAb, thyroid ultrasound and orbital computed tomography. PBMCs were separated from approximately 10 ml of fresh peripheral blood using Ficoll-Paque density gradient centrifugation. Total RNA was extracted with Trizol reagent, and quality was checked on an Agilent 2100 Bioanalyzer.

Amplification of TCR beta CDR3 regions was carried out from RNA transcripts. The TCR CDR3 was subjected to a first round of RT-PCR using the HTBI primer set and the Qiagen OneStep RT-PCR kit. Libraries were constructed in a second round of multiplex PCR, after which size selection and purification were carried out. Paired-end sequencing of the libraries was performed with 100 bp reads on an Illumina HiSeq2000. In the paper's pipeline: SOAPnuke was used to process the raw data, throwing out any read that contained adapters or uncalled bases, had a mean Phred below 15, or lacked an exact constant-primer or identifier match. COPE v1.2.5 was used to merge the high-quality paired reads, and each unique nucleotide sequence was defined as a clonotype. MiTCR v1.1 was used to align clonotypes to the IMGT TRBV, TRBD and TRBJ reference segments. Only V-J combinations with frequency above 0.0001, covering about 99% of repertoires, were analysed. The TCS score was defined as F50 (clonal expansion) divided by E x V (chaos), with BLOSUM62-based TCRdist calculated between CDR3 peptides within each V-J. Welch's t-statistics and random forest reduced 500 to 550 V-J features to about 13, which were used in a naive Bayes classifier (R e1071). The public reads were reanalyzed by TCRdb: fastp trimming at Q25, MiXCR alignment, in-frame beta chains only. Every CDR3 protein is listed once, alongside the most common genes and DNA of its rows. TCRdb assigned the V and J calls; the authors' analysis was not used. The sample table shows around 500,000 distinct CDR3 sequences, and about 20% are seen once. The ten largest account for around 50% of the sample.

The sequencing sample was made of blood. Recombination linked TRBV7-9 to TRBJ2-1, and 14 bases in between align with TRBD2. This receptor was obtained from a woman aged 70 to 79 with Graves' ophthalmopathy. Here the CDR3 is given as CASSLAGTSGRGGAFF. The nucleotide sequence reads TGTGCCAGCAGCTTAGCGGGGACTAGCGGGAGAGGAGGGGCGTTCTTC.